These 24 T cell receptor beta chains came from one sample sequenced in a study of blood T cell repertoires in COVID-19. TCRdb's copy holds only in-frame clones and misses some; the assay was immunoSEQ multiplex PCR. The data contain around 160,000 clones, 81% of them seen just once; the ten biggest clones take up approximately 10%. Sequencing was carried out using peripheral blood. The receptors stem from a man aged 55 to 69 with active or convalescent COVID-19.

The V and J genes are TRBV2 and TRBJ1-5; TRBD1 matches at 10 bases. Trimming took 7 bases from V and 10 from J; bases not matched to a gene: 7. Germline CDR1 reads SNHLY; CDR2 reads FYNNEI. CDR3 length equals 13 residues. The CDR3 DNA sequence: TGTGCCAGCACCCGGGACAGGGGAGACCCCCAGCATTTT. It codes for CASTRDRGDPQHF.

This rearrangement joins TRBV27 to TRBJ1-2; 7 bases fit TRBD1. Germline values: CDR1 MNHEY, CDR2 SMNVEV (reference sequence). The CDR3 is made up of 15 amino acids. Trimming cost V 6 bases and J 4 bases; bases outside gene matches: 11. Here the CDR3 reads CASRPTWTGLYGYTF. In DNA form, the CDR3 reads TGTGCCAGCAGACCGACCTGGACAGGCCTCTATGGCTACACCTTC.

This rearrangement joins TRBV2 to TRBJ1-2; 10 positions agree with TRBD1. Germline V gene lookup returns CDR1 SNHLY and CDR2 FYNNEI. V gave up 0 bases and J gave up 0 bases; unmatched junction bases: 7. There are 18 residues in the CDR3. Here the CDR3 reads CASSEAWDRGWANYGYTF. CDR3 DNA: TGTGCCAGCAGTGAAGCGTGGGACAGGGGTTGGGCTAACTATGGCTACACCTTC.

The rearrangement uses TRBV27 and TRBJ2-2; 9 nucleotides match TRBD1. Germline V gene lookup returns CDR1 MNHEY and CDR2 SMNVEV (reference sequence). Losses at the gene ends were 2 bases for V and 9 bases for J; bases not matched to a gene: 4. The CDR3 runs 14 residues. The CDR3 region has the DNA TGTGCCAGCAGTTTAAACACAGGGGGCAGGGAGCTGTTTTTT. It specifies CASSLNTGGRELFF.

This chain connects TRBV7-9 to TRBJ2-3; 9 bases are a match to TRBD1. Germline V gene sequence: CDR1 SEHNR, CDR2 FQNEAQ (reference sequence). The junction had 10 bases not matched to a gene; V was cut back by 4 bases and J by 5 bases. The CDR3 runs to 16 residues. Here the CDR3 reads CASSSVPGQGQDTQYF. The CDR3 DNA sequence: TGTGCCAGCAGCTCCGTCCCGGGACAGGGTCAAGATACGCAGTATTTT.

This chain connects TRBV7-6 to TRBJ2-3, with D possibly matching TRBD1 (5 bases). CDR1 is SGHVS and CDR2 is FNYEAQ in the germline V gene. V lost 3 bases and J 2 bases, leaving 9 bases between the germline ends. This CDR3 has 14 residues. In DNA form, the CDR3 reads TGTGCCAGCAGCTTGGGGCGGTACACAGATACGCAGTATTTT. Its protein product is CASSLGRYTDTQYF.

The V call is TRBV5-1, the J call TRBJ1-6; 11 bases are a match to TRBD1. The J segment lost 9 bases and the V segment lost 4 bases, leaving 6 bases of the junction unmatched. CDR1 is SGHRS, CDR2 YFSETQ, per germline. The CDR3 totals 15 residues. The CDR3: CASSPEGQGVSPLHF. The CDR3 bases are TGCGCCAGCAGCCCGGAGGGACAGGGGGTTTCACCCCTCCACTTT.

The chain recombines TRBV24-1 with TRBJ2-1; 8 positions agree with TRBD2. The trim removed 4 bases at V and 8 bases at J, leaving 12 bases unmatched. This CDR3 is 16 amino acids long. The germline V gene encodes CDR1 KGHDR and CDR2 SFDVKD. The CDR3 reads CATSELASGGSDEQFF. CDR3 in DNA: TGTGCCACCAGTGAGCTCGCGTCGGGGGGGAGTGATGAGCAGTTCTTC.

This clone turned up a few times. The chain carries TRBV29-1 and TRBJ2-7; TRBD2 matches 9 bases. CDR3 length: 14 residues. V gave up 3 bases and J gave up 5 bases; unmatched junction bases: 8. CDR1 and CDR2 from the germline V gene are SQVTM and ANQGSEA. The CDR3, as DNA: TGCAGCGTTGATAGCGGGAGCGGATCGAACGAGCAGTACTTC. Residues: CSVDSGSGSNEQYF.

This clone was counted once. In DNA form, the CDR3 reads TGTGCCAGCACCCCGTGGCAGGGAAGTGAGACCCAGTACTTC. This codes for CASTPWQGSETQYF. The chain couples TRBV7-6 to TRBJ2-5, with D possibly being TRBD1 (5 bases). V was cut by 7 bases and J by 5 bases, with 17 bases left in between. This CDR3 is built from 14 residues. The V gene's germline CDR1 is SGHVS and CDR2 FNYEAQ.

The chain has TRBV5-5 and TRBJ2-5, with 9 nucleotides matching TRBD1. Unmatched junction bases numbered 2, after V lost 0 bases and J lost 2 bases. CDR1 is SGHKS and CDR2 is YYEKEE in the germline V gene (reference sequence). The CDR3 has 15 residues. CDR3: CASSLAGTGQETQYF. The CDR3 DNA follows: TGTGCCAGCAGCTTGGCCGGGACAGGGCAAGAGACCCAGTACTTC.

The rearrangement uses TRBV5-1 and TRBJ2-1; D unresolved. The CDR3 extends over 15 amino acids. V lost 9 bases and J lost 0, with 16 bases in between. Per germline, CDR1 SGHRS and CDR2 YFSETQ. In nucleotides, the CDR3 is TGCGCCACCAAAGAGGCCTCCAGCTCCTACAATGAGCAGTTCTTC. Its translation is CATKEASSSYNEQFF.

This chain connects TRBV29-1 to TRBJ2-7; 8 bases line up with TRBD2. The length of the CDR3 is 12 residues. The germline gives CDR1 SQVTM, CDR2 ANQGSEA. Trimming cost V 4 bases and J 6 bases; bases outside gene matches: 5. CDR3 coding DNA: TGCAGCGTTGGGCAGCGGGAGTCCGAGCAGTACTTC. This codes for CSVGQRESEQYF.

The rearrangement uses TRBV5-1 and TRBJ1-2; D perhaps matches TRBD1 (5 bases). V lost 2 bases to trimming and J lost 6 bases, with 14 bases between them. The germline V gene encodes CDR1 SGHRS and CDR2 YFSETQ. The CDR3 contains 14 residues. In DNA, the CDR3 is TGCGCCAGCAGCTTAAGGGGTTTAGGGGATGGCTACACCTTC. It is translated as CASSLRGLGDGYTF.

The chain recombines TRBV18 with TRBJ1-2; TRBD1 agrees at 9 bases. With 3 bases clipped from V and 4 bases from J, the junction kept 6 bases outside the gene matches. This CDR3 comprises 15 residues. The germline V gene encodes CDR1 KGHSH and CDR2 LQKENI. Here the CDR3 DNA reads TGTGCCAGCTCACCCGGACAGGGGAAGACCTATGGCTACACCTTC. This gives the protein CASSPGQGKTYGYTF.

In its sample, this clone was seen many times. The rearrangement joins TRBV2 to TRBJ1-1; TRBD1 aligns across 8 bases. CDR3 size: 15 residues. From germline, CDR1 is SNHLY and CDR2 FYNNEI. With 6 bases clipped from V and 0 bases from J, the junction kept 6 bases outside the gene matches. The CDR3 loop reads CASRLRDRMNTEAFF. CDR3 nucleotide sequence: TGTGCCAGCAGACTGAGGGACAGGATGAACACTGAAGCTTTCTTT.

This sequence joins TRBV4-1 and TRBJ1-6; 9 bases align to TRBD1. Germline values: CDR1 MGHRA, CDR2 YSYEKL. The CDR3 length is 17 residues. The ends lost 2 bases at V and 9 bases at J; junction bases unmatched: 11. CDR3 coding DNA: TGCGCCAGCAGCCAACGGCCGGGACAGGGTGCCGGTTCACCCCTCCACTTT. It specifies CASSQRPGQGAGSPLHF.

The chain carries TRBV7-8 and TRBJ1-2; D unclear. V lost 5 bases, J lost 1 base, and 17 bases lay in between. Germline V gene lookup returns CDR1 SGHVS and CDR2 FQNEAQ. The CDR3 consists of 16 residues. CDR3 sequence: CASSLLGQTNNYGYTF. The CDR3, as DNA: TGTGCCAGCAGCCTTCTTGGGCAGACAAATAACTATGGCTACACCTTC.

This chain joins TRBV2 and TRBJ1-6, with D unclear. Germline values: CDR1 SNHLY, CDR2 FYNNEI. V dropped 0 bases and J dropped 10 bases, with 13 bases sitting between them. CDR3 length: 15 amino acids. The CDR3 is CASSEANPGASPLHF. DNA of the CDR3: TGTGCCAGCAGTGAAGCGAACCCCGGTGCGTCACCCCTCCACTTT.

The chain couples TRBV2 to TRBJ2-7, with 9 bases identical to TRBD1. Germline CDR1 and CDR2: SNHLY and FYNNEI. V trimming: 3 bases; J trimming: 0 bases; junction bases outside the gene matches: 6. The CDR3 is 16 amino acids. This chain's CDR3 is CASSESRDRDSYEQYF. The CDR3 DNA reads TGTGCCAGCAGTGAGAGCAGGGACAGGGACTCCTACGAGCAGTACTTC.

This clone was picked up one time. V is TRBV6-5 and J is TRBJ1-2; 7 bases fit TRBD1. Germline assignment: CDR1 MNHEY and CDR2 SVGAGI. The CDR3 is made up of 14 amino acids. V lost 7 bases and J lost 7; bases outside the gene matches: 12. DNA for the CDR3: TGTGCCAGCACGTTCGCGACAGGGAGTTTTGGCTACACCTTC. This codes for CASTFATGSFGYTF.

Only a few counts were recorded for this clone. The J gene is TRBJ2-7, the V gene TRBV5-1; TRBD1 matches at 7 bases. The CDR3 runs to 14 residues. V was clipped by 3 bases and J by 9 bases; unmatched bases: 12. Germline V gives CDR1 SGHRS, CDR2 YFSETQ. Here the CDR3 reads CASSSSTGLAGQYF. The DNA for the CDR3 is TGCGCCAGCAGCTCATCGACAGGGTTGGCGGGGCAGTACTTC.

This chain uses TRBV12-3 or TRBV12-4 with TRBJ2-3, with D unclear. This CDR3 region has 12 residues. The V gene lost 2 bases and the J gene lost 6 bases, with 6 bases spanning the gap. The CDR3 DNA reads TGTGCCAGCAGTTTATCCGGGGATACGCAGTATTTT. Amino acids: CASSLSGDTQYF.

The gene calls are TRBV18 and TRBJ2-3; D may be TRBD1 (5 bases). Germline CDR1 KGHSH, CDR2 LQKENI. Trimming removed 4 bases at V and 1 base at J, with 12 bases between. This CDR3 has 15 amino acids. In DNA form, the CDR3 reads TGTGCCAGCTCACTCACAGGAAAGGGCACAGATACGCAGTATTTT. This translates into CASSLTGKGTDTQYF.